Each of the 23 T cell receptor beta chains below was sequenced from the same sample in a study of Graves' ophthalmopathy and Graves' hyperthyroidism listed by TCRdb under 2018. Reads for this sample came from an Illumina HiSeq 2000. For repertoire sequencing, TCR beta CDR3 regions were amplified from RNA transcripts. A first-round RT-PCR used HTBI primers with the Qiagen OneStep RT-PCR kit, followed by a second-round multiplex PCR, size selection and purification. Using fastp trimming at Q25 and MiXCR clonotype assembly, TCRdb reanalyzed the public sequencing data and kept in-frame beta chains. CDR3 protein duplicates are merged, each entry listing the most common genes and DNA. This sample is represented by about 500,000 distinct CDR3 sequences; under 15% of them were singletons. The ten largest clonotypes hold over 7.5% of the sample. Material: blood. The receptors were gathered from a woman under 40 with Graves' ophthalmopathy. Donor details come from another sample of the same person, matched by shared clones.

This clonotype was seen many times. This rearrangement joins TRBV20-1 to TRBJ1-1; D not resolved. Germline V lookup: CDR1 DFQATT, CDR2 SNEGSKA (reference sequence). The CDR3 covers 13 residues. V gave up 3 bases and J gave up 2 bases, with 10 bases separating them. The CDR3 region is CSASSDFNTEAFF. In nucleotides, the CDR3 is TGCAGTGCTAGTTCTGACTTTAACACTGAAGCTTTCTTT.

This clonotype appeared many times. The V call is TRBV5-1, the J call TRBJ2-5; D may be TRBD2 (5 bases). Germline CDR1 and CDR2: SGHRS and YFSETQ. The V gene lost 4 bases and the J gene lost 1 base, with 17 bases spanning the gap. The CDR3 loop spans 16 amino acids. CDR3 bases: TGCGCCAGCAGCCCGCTCGCGGGCCGGGTCCAAGAGACCCAGTACTTC. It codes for CASSPLAGRVQETQYF.

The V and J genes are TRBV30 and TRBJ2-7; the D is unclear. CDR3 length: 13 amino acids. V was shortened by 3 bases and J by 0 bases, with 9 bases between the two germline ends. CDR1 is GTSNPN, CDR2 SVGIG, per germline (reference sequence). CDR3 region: CAWRRGFSYEQYF. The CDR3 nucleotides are TGTGCCTGGAGGCGCGGATTCTCCTACGAGCAGTACTTC.

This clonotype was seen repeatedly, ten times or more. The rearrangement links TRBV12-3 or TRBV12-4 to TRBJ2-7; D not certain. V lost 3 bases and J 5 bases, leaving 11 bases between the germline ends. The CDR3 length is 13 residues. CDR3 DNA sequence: TGTGCCAGCAGTTTGGCCCCTTCGGACGAGCAGTACTTC. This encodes CASSLAPSDEQYF.

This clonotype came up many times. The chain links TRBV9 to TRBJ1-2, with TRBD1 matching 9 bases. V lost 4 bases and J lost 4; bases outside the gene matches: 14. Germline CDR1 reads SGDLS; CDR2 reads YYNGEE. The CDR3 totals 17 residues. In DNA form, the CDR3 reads TGTGCCAGCAGCCACCGAAGACAGGGGGGCGGTGTCTATGGCTACACCTTC. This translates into CASSHRRQGGGVYGYTF.

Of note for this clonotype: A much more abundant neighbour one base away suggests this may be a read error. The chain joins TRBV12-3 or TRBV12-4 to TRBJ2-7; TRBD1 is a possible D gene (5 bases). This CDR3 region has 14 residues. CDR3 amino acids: CARSLQVIGYEQYF. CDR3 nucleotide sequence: TGTGCCCGCAGTTTACAGGTAATCGGCTACGAGCAGTACTTC.

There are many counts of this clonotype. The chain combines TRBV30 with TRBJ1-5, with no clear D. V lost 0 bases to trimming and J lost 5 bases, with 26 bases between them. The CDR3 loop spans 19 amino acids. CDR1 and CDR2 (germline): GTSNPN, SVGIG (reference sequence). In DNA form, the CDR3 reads TGTGCCTGGAGTGTACGGCGTGGCACAACATCCGATTTAGATCAGCCCCAGCATTTT. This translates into CAWSVRRGTTSDLDQPQHF.

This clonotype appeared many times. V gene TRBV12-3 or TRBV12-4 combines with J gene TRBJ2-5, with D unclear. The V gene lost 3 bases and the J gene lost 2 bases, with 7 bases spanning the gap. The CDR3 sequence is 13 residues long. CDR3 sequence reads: CASSFYQQETQYF. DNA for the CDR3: TGTGCCAGCAGTTTTTACCAACAAGAGACCCAGTACTTC.

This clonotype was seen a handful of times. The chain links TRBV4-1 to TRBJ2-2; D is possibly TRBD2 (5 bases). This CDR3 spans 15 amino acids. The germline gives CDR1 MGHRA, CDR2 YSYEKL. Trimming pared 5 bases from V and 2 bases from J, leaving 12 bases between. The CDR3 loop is CASSARALNTGELFF. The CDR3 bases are TGCGCCAGCAGCGCGCGGGCCCTCAACACCGGGGAGCTGTTTTTT.

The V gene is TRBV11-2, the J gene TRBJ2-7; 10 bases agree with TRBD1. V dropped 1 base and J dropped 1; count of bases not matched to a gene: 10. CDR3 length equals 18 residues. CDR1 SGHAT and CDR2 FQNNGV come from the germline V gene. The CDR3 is CASSLVGQGDPPSYEQYF. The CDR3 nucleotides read TGTGCCAGCAGCTTAGTTGGACAGGGGGACCCGCCGTCCTACGAGCAGTACTTC.

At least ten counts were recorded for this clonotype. This CDR3 reads CASSTDGPYEQYF. DNA of the CDR3: TGCGCCAGCAGCACGGACGGACCCTACGAGCAGTACTTC. This rearrangement joins TRBV5-1 to TRBJ2-7; no reliable D call. CDR3 length: 13 amino acids. V lost 4 bases to trimming and J lost 2 bases, with 10 bases between them. CDR1 and CDR2 from the germline V gene are SGHRS and YFSETQ.

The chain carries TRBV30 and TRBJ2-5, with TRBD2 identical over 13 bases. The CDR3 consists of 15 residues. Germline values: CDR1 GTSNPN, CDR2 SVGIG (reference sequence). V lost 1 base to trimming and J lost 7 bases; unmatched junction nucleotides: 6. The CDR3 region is CAWSGGLAGHGTQYF. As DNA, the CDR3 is TGTGCCTGGAGTGGGGGACTAGCGGGACACGGGACCCAGTACTTC.

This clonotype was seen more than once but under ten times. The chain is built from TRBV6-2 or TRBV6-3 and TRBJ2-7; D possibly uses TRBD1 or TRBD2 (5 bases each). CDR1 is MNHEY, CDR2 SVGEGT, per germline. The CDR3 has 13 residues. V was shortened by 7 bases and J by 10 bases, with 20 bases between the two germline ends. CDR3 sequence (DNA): TGTGCCAGCACCACGGGACGGACGACGGTCCAGTACTTC. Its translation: CASTTGRTTVQYF.

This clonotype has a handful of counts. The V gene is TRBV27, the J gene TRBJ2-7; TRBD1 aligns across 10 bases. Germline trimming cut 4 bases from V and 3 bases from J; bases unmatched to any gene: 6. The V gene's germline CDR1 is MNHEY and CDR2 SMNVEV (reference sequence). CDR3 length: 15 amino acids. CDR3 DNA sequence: TGTGCCAGCAGTTCCCCCGGGACAGGGGACTACGAGCAGTACTTC. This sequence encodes CASSSPGTGDYEQYF.

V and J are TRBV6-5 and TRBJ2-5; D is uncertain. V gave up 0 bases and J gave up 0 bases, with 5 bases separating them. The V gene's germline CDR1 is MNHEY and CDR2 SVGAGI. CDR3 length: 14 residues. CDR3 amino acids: CASSYSWYQETQYF. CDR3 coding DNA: TGTGCCAGCAGTTACTCTTGGTACCAAGAGACCCAGTACTTC.

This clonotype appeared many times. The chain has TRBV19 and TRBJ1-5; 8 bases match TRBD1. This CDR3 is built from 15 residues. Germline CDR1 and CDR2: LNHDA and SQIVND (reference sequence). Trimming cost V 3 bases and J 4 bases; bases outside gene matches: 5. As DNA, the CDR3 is TGTGCCAGTAGTATGTATGGACAGGGTAATCAGCCCCAGCATTTT. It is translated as CASSMYGQGNQPQHF.

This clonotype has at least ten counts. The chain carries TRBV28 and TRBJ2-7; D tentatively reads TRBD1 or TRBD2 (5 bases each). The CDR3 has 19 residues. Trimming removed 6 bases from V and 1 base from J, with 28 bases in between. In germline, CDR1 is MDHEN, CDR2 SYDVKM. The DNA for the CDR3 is TGTGCCAGCAGGGACCCGCGGCAGGGCGGGTGGTATGGTTCCTACGAGCAGTACTTC. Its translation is CASRDPRQGGWYGSYEQYF.

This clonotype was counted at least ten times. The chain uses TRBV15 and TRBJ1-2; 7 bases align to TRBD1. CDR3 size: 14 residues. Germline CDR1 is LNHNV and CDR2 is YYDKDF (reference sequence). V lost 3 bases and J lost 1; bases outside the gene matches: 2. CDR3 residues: CATSSGDSNYGYTF. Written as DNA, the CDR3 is TGTGCCACCAGCAGTGGGGACAGTAACTATGGCTACACCTTC.

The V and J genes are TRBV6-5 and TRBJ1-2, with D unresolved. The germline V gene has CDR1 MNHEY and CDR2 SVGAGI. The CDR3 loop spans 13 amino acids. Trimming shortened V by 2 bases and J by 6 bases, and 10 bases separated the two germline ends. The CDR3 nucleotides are TGTGCCAGCAGTTACAAGCACGTCGATGGCTACACCTTC. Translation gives CASSYKHVDGYTF.

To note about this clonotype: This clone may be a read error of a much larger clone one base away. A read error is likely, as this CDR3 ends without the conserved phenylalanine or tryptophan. In DNA, the CDR3 is TGCAGTGCAAGGACAGGGGGCGGATTCGGCTACACCATC. The encoded protein is CSARTGGGFGYTI. The chain uses TRBV20-1 and TRBJ1-2; 11 bases fit TRBD1. CDR1 and CDR2 (germline): DFQATT, SNEGSKA (reference sequence). Trimming removed 6 bases from V and 8 bases from J; junction bases left unmatched: 8. This CDR3 region has 13 residues.

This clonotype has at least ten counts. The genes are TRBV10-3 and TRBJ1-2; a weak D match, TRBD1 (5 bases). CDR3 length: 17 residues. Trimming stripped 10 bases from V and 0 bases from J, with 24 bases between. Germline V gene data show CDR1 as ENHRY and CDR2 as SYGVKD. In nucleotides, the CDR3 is TGTGCCAACCTATGGAGTTGGGGACTCGATACTAACTATGGCTACACCTTC. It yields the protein CANLWSWGLDTNYGYTF.

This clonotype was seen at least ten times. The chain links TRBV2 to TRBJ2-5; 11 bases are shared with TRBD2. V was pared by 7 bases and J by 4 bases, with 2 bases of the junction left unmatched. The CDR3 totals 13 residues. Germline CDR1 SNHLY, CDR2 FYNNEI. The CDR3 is CASTGTSGETQYF. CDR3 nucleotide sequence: TGTGCCAGCACCGGGACTAGCGGAGAGACCCAGTACTTC.

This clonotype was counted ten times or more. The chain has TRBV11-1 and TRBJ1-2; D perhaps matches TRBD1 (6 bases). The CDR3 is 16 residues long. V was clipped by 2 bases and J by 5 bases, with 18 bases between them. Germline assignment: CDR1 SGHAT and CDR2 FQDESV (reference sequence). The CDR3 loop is CASSLRRGESLYGYTF. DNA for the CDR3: TGTGCCAGCAGCTTACGCAGGGGCGAAAGCCTATATGGCTACACCTTC.